The 24 T cell receptor beta chains presented below share a single source sample, sequenced in a study of shared clonotypes between healthy human individuals. Profiled with immunoSEQ multiplex PCR; TCRdb holds only in-frame clones, not every one. The data hold about 2.3 million clones, with 80% to 95% observed a single time. The sequencing sample was made of naive CD4+ T cells from PBMCs. Subset indicated: CD45RA+ positively selected. These receptors were collected from a man aged 18 to 29 in good health. Some clones in this sample may be carry-over from other donors' samples.

This chain links TRBV11-2 with TRBJ1-1; D is ambiguous. There are 12 residues in the CDR3. The V gene's germline CDR1 is SGHAT and CDR2 FQNNGV. Trimming took 0 bases from V and 3 from J, leaving 2 bases between them. CDR3 loop: CASSLEHTEAFF. The CDR3 DNA follows: TGTGCCAGCAGCTTAGAGCACACTGAAGCTTTCTTT.

V and J are TRBV19 and TRBJ2-3; 8 bases map to TRBD1. The CDR3 loop spans 15 amino acids. From germline, CDR1 is LNHDA and CDR2 SQIVND (reference sequence). V was clipped by 3 bases and J by 4 bases; unmatched bases: 6. The CDR3 loop reads CASSITGQGADTQYF. In DNA form, the CDR3 reads TGTGCCAGTAGTATCACAGGACAGGGAGCAGATACGCAGTATTTT. Filled out from reference TRBV19 and TRBJ2-3, the complete variable domain reads DGGITQSPKYLFRKEGQNVTLSCEQNLNHDAMYWYRQDPGQGLRLIYYSQIVNDFQKGDIAEGYSVSREKKESFPLTVTSAQKNPTAFYLCASSITGQGADTQYFGPGTRLTVL.

The genes are TRBV5-1 and TRBJ2-2, with D unclear. The germline V and J ends were trimmed by 2 bases and 6 bases, with 11 bases remaining between them. This CDR3 has 14 residues. The V gene's germline CDR1 is SGHRS and CDR2 YFSETQ. CDR3 nucleotide sequence: TGCGCCAGCAGCTTTAGTGTGGCGTCCGGGGAGCTGTTTTTT. Its translation: CASSFSVASGELFF.

The chain has TRBV9 and TRBJ1-3, with 9 bases identical to TRBD1. CDR3 length equals 15 residues. Losses at the gene ends were 3 bases for V and 4 bases for J; bases not matched to a gene: 5. Germline values: CDR1 SGDLS, CDR2 YYNGEE. CDR3 loop: CASSAWTGAGNTIYF. The CDR3 DNA reads TGTGCCAGCAGCGCTTGGACAGGGGCCGGAAACACCATATATTTT.

The genes are TRBV5-1 and TRBJ2-2; weak D call: TRBD1 (6 bases). Germline V gives CDR1 SGHRS, CDR2 YFSETQ. V was pared by 3 bases and J by 5 bases, with 14 bases between. The CDR3 loop spans 15 amino acids. The chain's CDR3 is CASSSKTTGTGELFF. The CDR3 DNA reads as TGCGCCAGCAGCTCTAAGACAACAGGGACCGGGGAGCTGTTTTTT.

The rearrangement links TRBV14 to TRBJ2-7; D is ambiguous. Deletions cut 4 bases from V and 2 bases from J, with 12 bases between. CDR1 and CDR2 (germline): SGHDN, FVKESK. The CDR3 spans 14 residues. CDR3 DNA sequence: TGTGCCAGCAGCCCGCTTGGGGTAACCTACGAGCAGTACTTC. This encodes CASSPLGVTYEQYF.

The chain recombines TRBV28 with TRBJ2-1; perhaps TRBD2 as D (6 bases). The CDR3 is 15 residues long. The germline gives CDR1 MDHEN, CDR2 SYDVKM. Trimming took 6 bases from V and 5 from J, leaving 17 bases between them. CDR3 sequence (DNA): TGTGCCAGCAGGACTAGACCCGGGAATCACAATGAGCAGTTCTTC. This sequence encodes CASRTRPGNHNEQFF. Full variable domain (missing parts from reference TRBV28 and TRBJ2-1): DVKVTQSSRYLVKRTGEKVFLECVQDMDHENMFWYRQDPGLGLRLIYFSYDVKMKEKGDIPEGYSVSREKKERFSLILESASTNQTSMYLCASRTRPGNHNEQFFGPGTRLTVL.

The gene calls are TRBV18 and TRBJ2-7; D might be TRBD1 or TRBD2, each matching 5 bases. Per the germline V gene, CDR1 is KGHSH and CDR2 is LQKENI. V lost 4 bases and J lost 0, with 13 bases in between. The CDR3 contains 15 residues. Written as DNA, the CDR3 is TGTGCCAGCTCACGTATGGGACCTCCCTCCTACGAGCAGTACTTC. Translating gives CASSRMGPPSYEQYF.

The rearrangement uses TRBV28 and TRBJ1-2; D is ambiguous. Trimming shortened V by 5 bases and J by 8 bases, and 15 bases separated the two germline ends. Germline V CDR1 and CDR2: MDHEN, SYDVKM. The CDR3 loop spans 13 amino acids. The CDR3 loop is CASSPRTDLGYTF. CDR3 in DNA: TGTGCCAGCAGTCCTCGGACTGACTTAGGCTACACCTTC.

In the case of this clone: Other DNA sequences in the sample encode the same CDR3. J is TRBJ1-3 and V is TRBV28; D gene uncertain. Per germline, CDR1 MDHEN and CDR2 SYDVKM. Trimming shortened V by 3 bases and J by 0 bases, and 9 bases separated the two germline ends. The CDR3 covers 15 residues. For the CDR3, the DNA is TGTGCCAGCAGTTTGCCGGGGTTCTCTGGAAACACCATATATTTT. As protein: CASSLPGFSGNTIYF. Drawing the rest from reference TRBV28 and TRBJ1-3, the complete variable domain is DVKVTQSSRYLVKRTGEKVFLECVQDMDHENMFWYRQDPGLGLRLIYFSYDVKMKEKGDIPEGYSVSREKKERFSLILESASTNQTSMYLCASSLPGFSGNTIYFGEGSWLTVV.

This chain connects TRBV27 to TRBJ2-2; maybe TRBD2 (5 bases). From germline, CDR1 is MNHEY and CDR2 SMNVEV (reference sequence). The CDR3 loop spans 14 amino acids. Trimming left V 5 bases short and J 3 bases short, with 10 bases between. CDR3 in DNA: TGTGCCAGCAGTCGCCCTAGCTACACCGGGGAGCTGTTTTTT. The encoded protein is CASSRPSYTGELFF.

The chain combines TRBV4-2 with TRBJ1-2, with 8 positions matching TRBD1. The CDR3 extends over 17 amino acids. The germline CDR1 and CDR2 sequences are LGHNA and YNFKEQ. V trimming: 0 bases; J trimming: 6 bases; junction bases outside the gene matches: 12. CDR3 coding DNA: TGTGCCAGCAGCCAAGAGGGGAAGGGACAGGACTCGCATGGCTACACCTTC. Its protein is CASSQEGKGQDSHGYTF.

V is TRBV6-1 and J is TRBJ1-2; D is uncertain. Germline CDR1 reads MNHNS; CDR2 reads SASEGT. The CDR3 is 15 amino acids. Trimming shortened V by 1 base and J by 6 bases, and 15 bases separated the two germline ends. The CDR3 protein is CASSEDSQLPHGYTF. In DNA form, the CDR3 reads TGTGCCAGCAGTGAAGACTCCCAACTTCCCCATGGCTACACCTTC.

The rearrangement joins TRBV29-1 to TRBJ2-3, with D maybe TRBD1 (6 bases). Germline loops: CDR1 SQVTM, CDR2 ANQGSEA. V shed 3 bases and J shed 7 bases, with 11 bases lying between them. This CDR3 is built from 12 residues. This chain's CDR3 is CSVDKGQNTQYF. DNA of the CDR3: TGCAGCGTTGATAAGGGACAAAATACGCAGTATTTT.

The rearrangement joins TRBV5-8 to TRBJ1-1; maybe TRBD1 (5 bases). Germline V CDR1 and CDR2: SGHTS, YDEGEE. There are 17 residues in the CDR3. V lost 2 bases to trimming and J lost 2 bases, with 19 bases between them. CDR3 region: CASSFRRSGYPNTEAFF. The CDR3 coding sequence is TGTGCCAGCAGCTTTCGTCGGTCAGGGTATCCCAACACTGAAGCTTTCTTT. The complete variable domain, with remaining parts taken from reference TRBV5-8 and TRBJ1-1, reads EAGVTQSPTHLIKTRGQQATLRCSPISGHTSVYWYQQALGLGLQFLLWYDEGEERNRGNFPPRFSGRQFPNYSSELNVNALELEDSALYLCASSFRRSGYPNTEAFFGQGTRLTVV.

Note on this clone: The sample has other DNA sequences that encode this CDR3 too. The chain links TRBV18 to TRBJ2-5; D possibly matches TRBD1 or TRBD2 (5 bases each). Germline loops: CDR1 KGHSH, CDR2 LQKENI. This CDR3 is 14 amino acids long. The germline V and J ends were trimmed by 3 bases and 1 base, with 9 bases remaining between them. As DNA, the CDR3 is TGTGCCAGCTCACCGGGACGGGCCCAAGAGACCCAGTACTTC. Protein sequence: CASSPGRAQETQYF.

The chain couples TRBV15 to TRBJ1-5; the match to TRBD1 covers 7 bases. The CDR3 length is 19 residues. Germline CDR1 and CDR2: LNHNV and YYDKDF (reference sequence). Trimming at V came to 2 bases and at J to 4 bases, leaving 17 bases not matched to a gene. CDR3 residues: CATSRLAGSQGGINQPQHF. CDR3 DNA: TGTGCCACCAGCAGACTCGCAGGGTCTCAAGGGGGCATTAATCAGCCCCAGCATTTT.

This rearrangement joins TRBV13 to TRBJ2-1; D is unresolved. Per germline, CDR1 PRHDT and CDR2 FYEKMQ (reference sequence). The CDR3 has 16 amino acids. V was clipped by 3 bases and J by 0 bases, with 12 bases between them. CDR3 region: CASSFPKWNSYNEQFF. The CDR3, as DNA: TGTGCCAGCAGCTTTCCAAAGTGGAACTCCTACAATGAGCAGTTCTTC.

A remark on this clone: Germline and junction disagree at one end, which may indicate a read error. V and J are TRBV5-4 and TRBJ2-7; 7 nucleotides match TRBD1. Germline V gene lookup returns CDR1 SGHNT and CDR2 YYREEE (reference sequence). This CDR3 contains 15 residues. This CDR3 reads CASSQERGPSYEQYF. CDR3 coding DNA: TGCGCCAGCAGCCAAGAAAGGGGGCCGTCCTACGAGCAGTACTTC.

This clone was detected only a few times. V is TRBV10-1 and J is TRBJ1-2, with no clear D. Between the trimmed V and J ends, which lost 6 bases and 5 bases, there was a span of 13 bases. The germline CDR1 and CDR2 sequences are WNHNN and SYGVQD (reference sequence). The CDR3 spans 13 residues. This CDR3 reads CASSPTQQYGYTF. In nucleotides, the CDR3 is TGCGCCAGCAGCCCGACACAACAGTATGGCTACACCTTC.

This clone occurred a few times. The rearrangement uses TRBV30 and TRBJ1-5, with D tentatively TRBD1 (5 bases). The V and J ends lost 1 base and 3 bases respectively, with 16 bases between them. The length of the CDR3 is 16 residues. Germline V CDR1 and CDR2: GTSNPN, SVGIG (reference sequence). CDR3 region: CAWSGWGDGPNQPQHF. The CDR3 DNA reads TGTGCCTGGAGTGGTTGGGGGGACGGCCCCAATCAGCCCCAGCATTTT.

The chain joins TRBV27 to TRBJ2-7, with 13 positions matching TRBD2. The CDR3 is made up of 15 amino acids. The V gene's germline CDR1 is MNHEY and CDR2 SMNVEV (reference sequence). The V gene end was trimmed by 6 bases and the J gene end by 3 bases; junction bases not matched to a gene: 5. The DNA for the CDR3 is TGTGCCAGCAGAATCACTAGCGGGAGGGGCTACGAGCAGTACTTC. Its protein product is CASRITSGRGYEQYF.

In its sample, this clone was seen once. The V call is TRBV7-2, the J call TRBJ2-3; TRBD2 matches at 11 bases. With 5 bases clipped from V and 2 bases from J, the junction kept 6 bases outside the gene matches. The V gene's germline CDR1 is SGHTA and CDR2 FQGNSA. The CDR3 consists of 16 residues. CDR3 amino acids: CASSDGTSGLTDTQYF. CDR3 bases: TGTGCCAGCAGCGACGGGACTAGCGGACTCACAGATACGCAGTATTTT. The whole variable domain, remainder taken from reference TRBV7-2 and TRBJ2-3, is GAGVSQSPSNKVTEKGKDVELRCDPISGHTALYWYRQSLGQGLEFLIYFQGNSAPDKSGLPSDRFSAERTGGSVSTLTIQRTQQEDSAVYLCASSDGTSGLTDTQYFGPGTRLTVL.

The chain couples TRBV4-3 to TRBJ2-1, with 7 nucleotides matching TRBD2. CDR3 length equals 13 residues. Per germline, CDR1 LGHNA and CDR2 YSLEER. Unmatched junction bases numbered 9, after V lost 8 bases and J lost 8 bases. The CDR3 reads CASGRELGDEQFF. The CDR3 DNA is TGCGCCAGCGGGAGGGAATTGGGCGATGAGCAGTTCTTC.